The present entry profiles one T cell receptor beta chain with its context. It has no known antigen specificity. No much larger clone exists at a distance of one base, and base qualities are not known. These data are taken from a study of blood T cell repertoires in COVID-19 (dated by TCRdb to between 2020 and 2021). In terms of the full investigation: Samples from collaborators originated in the United States, Italy and Spain and spanned both the acute and convalescent phases of COVID-19. The material from the prospective study consisted of cDNA or gDNA derived from T cells, B-cell-depleted T cells, or PBMCs. Subjects who had been exposed to COVID-19, were actively infected with it, or had recovered from it provided the deeply sampled blood TCRbeta repertoires that made up the dataset. The repertoires were made available in a free public database intended to serve as a resource for research on the immune response to SARS-CoV-2. The samples were drawn from two sources: the first 160 participants of the ongoing ImmuneRACE study, and fewer than 1,500 subjects contributed by 6 global collaborators. A de-identified subject ID, COVID-19 status, age in years and sex were almost always included in the sample metadata. Where available, HLA class I and class II types were obtained from metadata supplied by the sample provider rather than from assay-based typing. What the research found in general, with its limitations: The quantity of clinical and demographic metadata differed by source and by participant and was supplied without curation.

The immunoSEQ Assay, a bias-controlled multiplex PCR, was used to amplify TCRbeta CDR3 regions from genomic DNA. Per the original workflow: Nucleated cell counts per sample were estimated from amplification of reference gene primers within the assay. To quantify the absolute abundance of each unique TCRbeta CDR3 rearrangement, sequence reads were collapsed and filtered. For each sample, productive Simpson clonality was calculated by taking the square root of Simpson's diversity index across productive rearrangements. TCRdb took over this immuneACCESS table, retaining in-frame rearrangements with V and J assigned. Such tables are incomplete; in checked studies, under half of the missing clones stem from an unresolved V gene, and the remainder is unexplained. The D gene and trimming were derived from the DNA, and the V and J assignments and clone size from that table. For this sample the table gives some 70,000 clones, of which more than 70% were detected only once. In total, the top ten clones hold 2.5% to 3.5% of the sample.

The collaborating institutions used their own protocols to collect whole blood in K2EDTA tubes. For TCRbeta analysis, collaborator samples were shipped as frozen whole blood, as isolated PBMCs, or as DNA extracted from either sample type. V was cut back by 4 bases and J by 3 bases, leaving a gap of 13 bases between them. Reading the germline V gene gives CDR1 SGHRS and CDR2 YFSETQ. Its CDR3 holds 14 amino acids, cysteine through phenylalanine. Solely the CDR3 DNA is kept, with 42 bases framed from the first base. The sequencing sample was made of peripheral blood. The TCR was taken from a man in his 70s with active or convalescent COVID-19. This sequence uses TRBV5-1 and TRBJ2-5; D gene: possibly TRBD1, on 5 matching bases. The CDR3 protein is CASSPRGGEETQYF. The DNA reads TGCGCCAGCAGCCCAAGGGGCGGAGAAGAGACCCAGTACTTC. The reference TRBV5-1 and TRBJ2-5 proteins fill in what lies around the CDR3, so the full variable domain reads KAGVTQTPRYLIKTRGQQVTLSCSPISGHRSVSWYQQTPGQGLQFLFEYFSETQRNKGNFPGRFSGRQFSNSRSEMNVSTLELGDSALYLCASSPRGGEETQYFGPGTRLLVL.